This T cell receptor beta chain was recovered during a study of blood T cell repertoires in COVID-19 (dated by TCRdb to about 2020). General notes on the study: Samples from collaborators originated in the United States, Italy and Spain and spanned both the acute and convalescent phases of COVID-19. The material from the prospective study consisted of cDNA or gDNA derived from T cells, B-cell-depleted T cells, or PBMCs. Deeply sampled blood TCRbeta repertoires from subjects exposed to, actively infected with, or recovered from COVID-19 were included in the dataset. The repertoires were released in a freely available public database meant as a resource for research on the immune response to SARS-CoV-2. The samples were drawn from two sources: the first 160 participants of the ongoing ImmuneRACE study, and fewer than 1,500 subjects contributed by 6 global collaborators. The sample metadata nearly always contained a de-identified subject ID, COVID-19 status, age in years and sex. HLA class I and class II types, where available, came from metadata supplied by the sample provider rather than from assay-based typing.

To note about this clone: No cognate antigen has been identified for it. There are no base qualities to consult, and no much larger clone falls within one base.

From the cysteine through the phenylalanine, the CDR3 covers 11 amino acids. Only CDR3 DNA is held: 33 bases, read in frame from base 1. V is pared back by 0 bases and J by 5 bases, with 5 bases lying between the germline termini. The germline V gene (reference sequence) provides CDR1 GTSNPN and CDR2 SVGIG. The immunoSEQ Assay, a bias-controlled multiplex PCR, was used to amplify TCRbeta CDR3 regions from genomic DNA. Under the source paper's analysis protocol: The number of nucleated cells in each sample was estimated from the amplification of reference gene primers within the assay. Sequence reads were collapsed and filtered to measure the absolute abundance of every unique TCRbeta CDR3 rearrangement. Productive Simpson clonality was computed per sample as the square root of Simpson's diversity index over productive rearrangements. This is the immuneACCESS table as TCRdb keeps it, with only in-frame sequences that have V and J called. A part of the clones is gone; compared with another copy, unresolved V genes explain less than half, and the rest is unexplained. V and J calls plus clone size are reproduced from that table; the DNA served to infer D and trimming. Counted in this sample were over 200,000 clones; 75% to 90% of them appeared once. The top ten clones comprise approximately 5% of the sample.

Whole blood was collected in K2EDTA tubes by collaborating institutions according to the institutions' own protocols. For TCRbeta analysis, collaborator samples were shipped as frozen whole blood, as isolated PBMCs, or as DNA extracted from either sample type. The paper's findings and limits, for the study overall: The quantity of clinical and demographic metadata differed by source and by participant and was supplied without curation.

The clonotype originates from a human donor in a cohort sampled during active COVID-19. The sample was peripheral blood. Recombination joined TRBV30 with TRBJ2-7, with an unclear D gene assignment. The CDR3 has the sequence CAWSVTNEQYF. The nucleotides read TGTGCCTGGAGTGTCACTAACGAGCAGTACTTC.